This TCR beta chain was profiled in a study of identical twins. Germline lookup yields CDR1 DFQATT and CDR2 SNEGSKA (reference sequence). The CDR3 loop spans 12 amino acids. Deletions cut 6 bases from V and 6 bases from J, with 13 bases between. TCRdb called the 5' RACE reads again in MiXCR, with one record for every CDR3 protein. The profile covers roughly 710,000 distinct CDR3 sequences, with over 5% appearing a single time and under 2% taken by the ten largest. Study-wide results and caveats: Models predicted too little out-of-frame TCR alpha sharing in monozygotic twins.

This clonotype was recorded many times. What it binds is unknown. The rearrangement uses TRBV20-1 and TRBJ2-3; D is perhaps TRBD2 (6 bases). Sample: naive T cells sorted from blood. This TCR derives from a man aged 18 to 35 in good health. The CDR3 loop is CSAGPSEDTQYF. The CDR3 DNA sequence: TGCAGTGCCGGGCCTAGCGAGGATACGCAGTATTTT.